Listed here is a single T cell receptor (beta chain). The antigen it binds to is not known. The protocol used for the library was 5' RACE. Preparation of each TCR library used roughly 3,300 ng of total RNA. For each sample, cDNA synthesis with SMARTScribe reverse transcriptase was split into eight separate reactions. Unique molecular identifiers containing a 6-nucleotide sample barcode were introduced through template switching during cDNA synthesis. TCRalpha and TCRbeta cDNA was amplified in two nested PCRs of 16 and 9 cycles, and bead purification was carried out after each PCR. Before amplification, the cDNA was both treated with uracil DNA-glycosylase and purified with the QIAquick PCR purification kit. In the second PCR, Illumina TruSeq-compatible adapters and sample-specific barcodes were added. Library quality and concentration were checked on TapeStation and Qubit, and libraries were pooled at about 5 ng each. The pooled libraries were sequenced with 2 x 100 bp reads and custom sequencing primers on an Illumina HiSeq2500 single-index Rapid Run. In the source study's methods: UMI-based consensus assembly with MiGEC version 1.2.6 was used to correct PCR and sequencing errors. MiXCR version 2.1.1 handled V(D)J alignment, clonotype assembly and CDR3 extraction. To normalise gene usage, clonotype sharing and MAIT/NKT TCR abundance, the top 1000, 10 000 and 20 000 clonotypes in each sample were analysed. Diversity was computed as the inverse Simpson index with the vegan R package after downsampling to 27 000 UMIs. Paired Mann-Whitney U tests were applied to discordant twin pairs, and Benjamini-Hochberg correction was used for multiple testing. TCRdb reprocessed the public reads and reports one entry per CDR3 protein sequence, without DNA. V and J calls and clone size were set by TCRdb, not the authors. For this sample, the table gives about 41,000 distinct CDR3 sequences. The ten largest clones represent 5.3% of the sample.

These data belong to a study of monozygotic twins with inflammatory bowel disease (dated by TCRdb to about 2019). Broadly, across the study: The full study comprised 30 or so monozygotic twin pairs: nine German pairs (four IBD-concordant, five IBD-discordant) and 19 IBD-discordant Danish pairs. The search for disease-associated traits relied mainly on comparing, within discordant pairs, IBD patients with their genetically identical healthy co-twins. Each individual had, on average, about 151 000 unique TCRalpha sequences and 181 000 unique TCRbeta sequences available for analysis.

The CDR3 runs 13 amino acids, cysteine and phenylalanine included. No DNA appears here. CDR1 and CDR2 are drawn from the germline V gene (reference sequence): SEHNR, FQNEAQ. From each donor, a roughly 2.5 ml peripheral blood sample was collected into PAXgene tubes and stored at -80 degrees C. Without T cell sorting, total RNA was isolated from whole blood using the PAXgene blood miRNA kit on an automated QIAcube. Peripheral blood from monozygotic twin pairs concordant or discordant for inflammatory bowel disease was subjected to deep TCRalpha and TCRbeta repertoire profiling with unique molecular barcoding. Smoking habits were recorded for all twin pairs, and each individual was classified as a current, former or never smoker. Results and caveats for the whole study, not just this receptor: Concordant and discordant twins showed no difference in repertoire similarity, possibly because of limited statistical power. Fewer clonotypes were shared with other individuals by IBD patients than by healthy twins, most markedly in patients showing signs of disease activity. No single strong signal or clonotype linked to IBD turned up in the results, so the idea that one exists was not supported. Distinction between different T cell subtypes could not be achieved in the analysis. Because patients were on differing immunosuppressive treatments, the repertoires may have picked up extra background noise and inter-individual variability. IBD patients had lower TCRbeta repertoire diversity, measured by the inverse Simpson index, than their healthy co-twins.

Sequencing input: blood. This TCR was recovered from a human donor with ulcerative colitis or Crohn's disease, or a healthy co-twin of an affected twin (not recorded which). The rearranged segments are TRBV7-9 and TRBJ1-2; as DNA is missing, the TRBD1 call by TCRdb cannot be tested. The CDR3 corresponds to CASSPGSNYGYTF.